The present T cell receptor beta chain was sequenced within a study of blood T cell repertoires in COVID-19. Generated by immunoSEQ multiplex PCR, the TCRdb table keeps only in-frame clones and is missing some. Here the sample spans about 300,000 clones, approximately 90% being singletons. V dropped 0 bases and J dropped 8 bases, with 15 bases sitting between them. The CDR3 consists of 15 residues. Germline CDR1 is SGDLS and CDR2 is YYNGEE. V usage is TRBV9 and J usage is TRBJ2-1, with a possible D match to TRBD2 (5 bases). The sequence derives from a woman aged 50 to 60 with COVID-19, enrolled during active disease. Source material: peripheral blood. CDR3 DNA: TGTGCCAGCAGCGTAGCCCTAGCCTGGTCCGATGAGCAGTTCTTC. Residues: CASSVALAWSDEQFF.